This T cell receptor beta chain emerged from a study of cytomegalovirus exposure and HLA in healthy donors. General observations from the study: In a later analysis, parvovirus B19, influenza, CMV and Epstein-Barr virus appeared linked to several top co-occurrence clusters. Later, an analysis showed that TCR beta chains associated with HLA were more clonally expanded than others that were equally common. Reports state that TCR beta sequences accurately predicted most subjects' HLA-A and HLA-B alleles.

Primers included in the PCR were 60 Vbeta and 13 Jbeta primers. Profiling relied on immunoSEQ multiplex PCR, and the TCRdb table lists in-frame clones only, not all of them. The sample has about 120,000 clones, 66% seen once. This clone was recorded a few times. Its cognate antigen is unknown. CDR1 is MNHNS and CDR2 is SASEGT in the germline V gene. The CDR3 sequence is 13 residues long. Trimming cost V 5 bases and J 7 bases; bases outside gene matches: 5. The sequenced material came from PBMCs. The TCR sequence derives from a man aged 18 to 30 in good health and CMV-seronegative. The chain couples TRBV6-1 to TRBJ1-5, with 7 bases matching TRBD1. Here the CDR3 DNA reads TGTGCCAGCAGTAGACAGGGCGGACAGCCCCAGCATTTT. Amino acid sequence: CASSRQGGQPQHF.